A selection of T cell receptor beta chains follows, all from one sample in a study of blood T cell repertoires in COVID-19. Assay used: immunoSEQ multiplex PCR; TCRdb lists only in-frame clones, some missing. Among some 40,000 clones listed, roughly 75% were seen once. Source material: peripheral blood. All receptors derive from an elderly man with active or convalescent COVID-19. The conserved cysteine and the conserved F or W are not part of the CDR3 here. The order of the fields is V gene, J gene, CDR3 protein.

TRBV7-9,TRBJ2-5,ASSPESSETQY
TRBV4-1,TRBJ1-4,ASSQEQTVEKLF
TRBV7-3,TRBJ2-5,ASSLNGGTEETQY
TRBV19,TRBJ2-5,AIFKGANQETQY
TRBV19,TRBJ2-7,ASSIGATYEQY
TRBV18,TRBJ2-3,ASSPPLAGGAWDTQY
TRBV9,TRBJ1-4,ASSVGQGVFNEKLF
TRBV10-3,TRBJ2-5,ASLDRVGETQY
TRBV6-4,TRBJ2-7,ASSDSTGRSYEQY
TRBV24-1,TRBJ2-1,ATRRTGSYEQF
TRBV5-1,TRBJ2-7,ASRVGDSSYEQY
TRBV5-4,TRBJ1-1,ASTTNSNTEAF
TRBV7-8,TRBJ1-5,ASSLVGQSGYQPQH
TRBV6-2/TRBV6-3,TRBJ2-5,ASSYGPRRETQY
TRBV5-5,TRBJ1-2,ASRKDRGNYGYT
TRBV28,TRBJ2-1,ASRSKRTGGYNEQF
TRBV3-1/TRBV3-2,TRBJ1-2,ASSQRSSGSNYGYT
TRBV11-2,TRBJ2-7,ASSLGPGWDYEQY
TRBV5-1,TRBJ2-7,ASSSGQYEQY
TRBV18,TRBJ2-5,ASSPVGLAGVETQY
TRBV6-5,TRBJ2-3,ASIPGGALTDTQY
TRBV7-3,TRBJ2-6,ASRGGSSGANVLT
TRBV7-8,TRBJ2-1,ASSPFSGIEQF
TRBV6-5,TRBJ1-5,ASSGPGQGNQPQH
TRBV3-1/TRBV3-2,TRBJ2-6,ASSQEKGATGAGANVLT
TRBV5-4,TRBJ2-7,ASSFGMGDRAGEQY
TRBV5-5,TRBJ2-1,ASSLLVPPSSYNEQF
TRBV7-9,TRBJ2-7,ASSDTYEQY
TRBV5-1,TRBJ2-2,ASSLERGGHTGELF
TRBV13,TRBJ2-3,ASSARTSGDTQY
TRBV7-2,TRBJ1-1,ASSLTGGLNTEAF
TRBV10-2,TRBJ2-2,ASTRLAAGELF
TRBV18,TRBJ2-1,ASSPGIAGNYEQF
TRBV29-1,TRBJ1-2,SVGGVRANGYT
TRBV2,TRBJ2-3,ASSSLQGAGLDTQY
TRBV25-1,TRBJ1-1,ASSEAGRGTEAF
TRBV21-1,TRBJ2-7,ASSNGGTNRLYEQY
TRBV6-1,TRBJ2-3,ASSERSSGPTDTQY
TRBV28,TRBJ2-2,ASTTLGQFTGELF
TRBV7-3,TRBJ2-5,ASSSEGAGGWETQY
TRBV30,TRBJ2-1,AWSGTSPNEQF
TRBV5-6,TRBJ2-1,ASSWTSGRKHFKNQF
TRBV5-1,TRBJ2-2,ASSLEGQGRLGELF
TRBV10-3,TRBJ2-2,AISRTGGSGELF
TRBV5-1,TRBJ2-1,ASSARLAGGGSYNEQF
TRBV15,TRBJ1-4,ATRRGLGEKLF
TRBV6-5,TRBJ2-7,ASSYRQSPYEQY
TRBV2,TRBJ2-7,ASSAGLLDEQY
TRBV19,TRBJ2-1,ASSIDRASGIYNEQF